The next 18 T cell receptor beta chains were all read from a single sample in a study of early T cells in non-severe SARS-CoV-2 infection. TCRdb analysed the 5' RACE reads with MiXCR anew, one entry per CDR3 protein. This table has 45,000 to 60,000 distinct CDR3 sequences, about a tenth appearing once. Sequences were obtained from whole blood. These receptors were collected from an adult who was a healthcare worker with PCR-confirmed SARS-CoV-2 infection or an uninfected control (not recorded which).

This clonotype was recorded a few times. The chain carries TRBV18 and TRBJ1-2; D remains unclear. V was trimmed by 5 bases and J by 5 bases, leaving 12 bases between them. This CDR3 is 13 amino acids long. The germline CDR1 and CDR2 sequences are KGHSH and LQKENI. The chain's CDR3 is CASSADRFYGYTF. The CDR3 nucleotides are TGTGCCAGCTCAGCTGACCGATTTTATGGCTACACCTTC.

V usage is TRBV5-8 and J usage is TRBJ2-1; D is undetermined. The CDR3 loop spans 10 amino acids. Germline V gives CDR1 SGHTS, CDR2 YDEGEE. Between the trimmed V and J ends, which lost 6 bases and 15 bases, there was a span of 13 bases. CDR3 nucleotides: TGTGCCAGCATCACCCCCGGCTGGTTCTTC. This translates into CASITPGWFF.

In its sample, this clonotype was seen many times. CDR3 sequence reads: CASSSLPRGTDTQYF. CDR3 nucleotides: TGTGCCAGCAGCTCCCTTCCCCGGGGCACAGATACGCAGTATTTT. This chain connects TRBV7-2 to TRBJ2-3; D not certain. CDR1 SGHTA and CDR2 FQGNSA come from the germline V gene. Trimming removed 4 bases at V and 1 base at J, with 12 bases between. The CDR3 covers 15 residues.

This clonotype has ten or more counts. The V and J genes are TRBV3-1 and TRBJ2-7; D gene unclear. Per the germline V gene, CDR1 is LGHDT and CDR2 is YNNKEL (reference sequence). The CDR3 contains 15 residues. V lost 1 base, J lost 1 base, and 11 bases lay in between. This CDR3 reads CASSQGGLLSYEQYF. The CDR3, as DNA: TGTGCCAGCAGCCAAGGAGGTCTTCTATCCTACGAGCAGTACTTC.

This clonotype was recorded a few times. The chain joins TRBV5-1 to TRBJ1-2, with D possibly TRBD1 on 5 matching bases. Germline-derived CDR1 and CDR2 are SGHRS and YFSETQ. V was trimmed by 0 bases and J by 8 bases, leaving 11 bases between them. This CDR3 has 13 residues. The CDR3 DNA is TGCGCCAGCAGCTTGGCGTCAGGGAACGGCTACACCTTC. This encodes CASSLASGNGYTF.

The chain is built from TRBV3-1 and TRBJ2-1; D is ambiguous. Germline V gene data show CDR1 as LGHDT and CDR2 as YNNKEL (reference sequence). Trimming took off 0 bases at V and 10 bases at J, with 10 bases between the two ends. The CDR3 is 13 amino acids. CDR3 loop: CASSQDPPREQFF. The CDR3 bases are TGTGCCAGCAGCCAAGATCCCCCGAGGGAGCAGTTCTTC.

In this sample, this clonotype turned up a few times. V is TRBV7-8 and J is TRBJ2-3, with D unclear. The CDR3 has 16 amino acids. Germline-derived CDR1 and CDR2 are SGHVS and FQNEAQ. Trimming took off 3 bases at V and 4 bases at J, with 17 bases between the two ends. CDR3 residues: CASSFTVSRRPDTQYF. CDR3 nucleotides: TGTGCCAGCAGCTTTACGGTTAGCAGGCGGCCAGATACGCAGTATTTT.

This clonotype has a count of ten or more. This sequence joins TRBV3-1 and TRBJ1-6, with 7 bases aligning to TRBD1. Trimming at V came to 5 bases and at J to 14 bases, leaving 9 bases not matched to a gene. This CDR3 has 13 residues. The V gene's germline CDR1 is LGHDT and CDR2 YNNKEL (reference sequence). The CDR3 sequence: CASSYLQGRALHF. CDR3 DNA sequence: TGTGCCAGCAGCTACCTACAGGGGCGGGCCCTCCACTTT.

This clonotype was picked up a small number of times. The genes are TRBV20-1 and TRBJ1-3; D is unresolved. Trimming took 0 bases from V and 0 from J, leaving 9 bases between them. The CDR3 sequence is 15 residues long. The germline V gene encodes CDR1 DFQATT and CDR2 SNEGSKA (reference sequence). DNA of the CDR3: TGCAGTGCTAGAGATCGAAGACCCTCTGGAAACACCATATATTTT. Its protein is CSARDRRPSGNTIYF.

This clonotype was seen more than once but under ten times. This chain joins TRBV11-2 and TRBJ2-7, with 9 bases matching TRBD2. The CDR3 is made up of 13 amino acids. Germline CDR1 and CDR2: SGHAT and FQNNGV. J gave up 7 bases and V 1 base, and 2 bases lay outside the gene matches. The CDR3 loop reads CASSLGLAAEQYF. The CDR3 DNA sequence: TGTGCCAGCAGCTTAGGACTAGCGGCGGAGCAGTACTTC.

The gene calls are TRBV19 and TRBJ2-3, with TRBD1 identical over 8 bases. Germline loops: CDR1 LNHDA, CDR2 SQIVND (reference sequence). This CDR3 is 15 amino acids long. Germline trimming cut 5 bases from V and 1 base from J; bases unmatched to any gene: 5. The CDR3 is CASSPDRVRTDTQYF. The CDR3 coding sequence is TGTGCCAGTAGTCCGGACAGGGTGCGCACAGATACGCAGTATTTT.

V is TRBV18 and J is TRBJ2-3; D is possibly TRBD1 (5 bases). There are 18 residues in the CDR3. Germline V lookup: CDR1 KGHSH, CDR2 LQKENI. V lost 6 bases to trimming and J lost 1 base, with 23 bases between them. CDR3 residues: CASSPLNQQGRGTDTQYF. DNA of the CDR3: TGTGCCAGCTCCCCCTTAAACCAGCAGGGTAGAGGCACAGATACGCAGTATTTT.

The sample holds many counts of this clonotype. V usage is TRBV7-2 and J usage is TRBJ1-5; D is perhaps TRBD1 (5 bases). Trimming removed 3 bases from V and 6 bases from J, with 9 bases in between. CDR3 length equals 13 residues. CDR1 is SGHTA and CDR2 is FQGNSA in the germline V gene. The CDR3 region has the DNA TGTGCCAGCAGCTTGGGACGGACTCAGCCCCAGCATTTT. Its protein product is CASSLGRTQPQHF.

The sample holds many counts of this clonotype. This chain links TRBV7-6 with TRBJ1-2; D is uncertain. Germline CDR1 is SGHVS and CDR2 is FNYEAQ. The CDR3 spans 15 residues. The V gene lost 2 bases and the J gene lost 3 bases, with 13 bases spanning the gap. The CDR3 DNA reads as TGTGCCAGCAGCTTAACTCCCCGGGCGGACTATGGCTACACCTTC. Encoded protein: CASSLTPRADYGYTF. The variable domain in full, with the rest retrieved from reference TRBV7-6 and TRBJ1-2, is GAGVSQSPRYKVTKRGQDVALRCDPISGHVSLYWYRQALGQGPEFLTYFNYEAQQDKSGLPNDRFSAERPEGSISTLTIQRTEQRDSAMYRCASSLTPRADYGYTFGSGTRLTVV.

This clonotype was observed once. V and J are TRBV5-4 and TRBJ2-5; D may be TRBD1 (6 bases). V was cut by 0 bases and J by 2 bases, with 8 bases left in between. CDR3 length: 14 amino acids. Germline V gives CDR1 SGHNT, CDR2 YYREEE (reference sequence). CDR3 residues: CASSLGTEQETQYF. CDR3 DNA: TGTGCCAGCAGCTTGGGGACAGAACAAGAGACCCAGTACTTC.

The V gene is TRBV29-1, the J gene TRBJ1-1, with no clear D. The CDR3 is 14 residues long. In germline, CDR1 is SQVTM, CDR2 ANQGSEA. Trimming left V 3 bases short and J 4 bases short, with 15 bases between. CDR3 sequence (DNA): TGCAGCGTTGATGTGGGATTAGGAAGCACTGAAGCTTTCTTT. Translation: CSVDVGLGSTEAFF. Looking up the rest from reference TRBV29-1 and TRBJ1-1 gives the full variable domain: SAVISQKPSRDICQRGTSLTIQCQVDSQVTMMFWYRQQPGQSLTLIATANQGSEATYESGFVIDKFPISRPNLTFSTLTVSNMSPEDSSIYLCSVDVGLGSTEAFFGQGTRLTVV.

This clonotype was found a few times. This sequence joins TRBV5-1 and TRBJ1-1; D is unresolved. Germline V gene lookup returns CDR1 SGHRS and CDR2 YFSETQ. The CDR3 is 12 residues long. V shed 5 bases and J shed 5 bases, with 10 bases lying between them. CDR3 in amino acids: CASRYGRTEAFF. The CDR3, as DNA: TGCGCCAGCAGGTACGGACGGACTGAAGCTTTCTTT.

At least ten counts were recorded for this clonotype. The chain employs TRBV27 and TRBJ2-7, with 10 bases identical to TRBD1. The J segment lost 5 bases and the V segment lost 4 bases, leaving 2 bases of the junction unmatched. Looked up from germline, CDR1 is MNHEY and CDR2 is SMNVEV (reference sequence). The CDR3 covers 13 residues. CDR3 DNA: TGTGCCAGCAGTTGGGACAGGGGCCACGAGCAGTACTTC. It yields the protein CASSWDRGHEQYF.